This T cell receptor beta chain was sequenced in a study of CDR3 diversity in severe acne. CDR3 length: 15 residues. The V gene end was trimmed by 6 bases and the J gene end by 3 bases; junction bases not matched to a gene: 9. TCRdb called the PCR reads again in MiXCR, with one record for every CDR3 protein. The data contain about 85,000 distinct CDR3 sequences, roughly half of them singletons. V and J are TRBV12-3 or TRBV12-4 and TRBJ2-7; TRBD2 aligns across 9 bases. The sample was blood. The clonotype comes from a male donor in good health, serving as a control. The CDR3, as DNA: TGTGCCAGCAGCCGCGGGAGGGGGCGAGGCTACGAGCAGTACTTC. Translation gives CASSRGRGRGYEQYF.